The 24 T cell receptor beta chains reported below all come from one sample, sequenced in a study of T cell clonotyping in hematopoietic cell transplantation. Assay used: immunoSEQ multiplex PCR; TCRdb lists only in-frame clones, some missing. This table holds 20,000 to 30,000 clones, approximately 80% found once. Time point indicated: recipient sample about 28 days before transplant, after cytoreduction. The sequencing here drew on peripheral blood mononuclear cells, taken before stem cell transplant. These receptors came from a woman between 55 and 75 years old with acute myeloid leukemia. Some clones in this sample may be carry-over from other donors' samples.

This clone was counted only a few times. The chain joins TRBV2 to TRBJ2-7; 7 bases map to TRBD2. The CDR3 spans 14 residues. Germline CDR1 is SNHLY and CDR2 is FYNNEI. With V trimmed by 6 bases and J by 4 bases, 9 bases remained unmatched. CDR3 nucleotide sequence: TGTGCCAGCAGGGGGGGGAGGGCCTCATACGAGCAGTACTTC. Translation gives CASRGGRASYEQYF.

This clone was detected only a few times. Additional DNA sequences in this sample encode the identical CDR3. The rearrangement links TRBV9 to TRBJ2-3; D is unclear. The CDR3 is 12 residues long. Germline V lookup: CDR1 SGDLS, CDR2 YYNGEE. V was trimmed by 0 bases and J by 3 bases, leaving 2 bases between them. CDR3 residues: CASSVGTDTQYF. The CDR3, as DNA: TGTGCCAGCAGCGTAGGTACAGATACGCAGTATTTT.

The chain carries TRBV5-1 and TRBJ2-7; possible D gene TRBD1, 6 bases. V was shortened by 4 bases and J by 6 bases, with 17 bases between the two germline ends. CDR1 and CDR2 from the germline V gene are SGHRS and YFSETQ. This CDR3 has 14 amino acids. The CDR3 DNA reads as TGCGCCAGCAGCCCTGCCCAGGGGAACTCCGAGCAGTACTTC. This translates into CASSPAQGNSEQYF.

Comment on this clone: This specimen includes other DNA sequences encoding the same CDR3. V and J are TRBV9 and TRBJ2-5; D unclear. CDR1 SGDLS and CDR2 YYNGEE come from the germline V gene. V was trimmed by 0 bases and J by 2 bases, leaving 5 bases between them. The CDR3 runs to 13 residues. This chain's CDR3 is CASSVGGQETQYF. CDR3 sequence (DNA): TGTGCCAGCAGCGTAGGGGGTCAAGAGACCCAGTACTTC.

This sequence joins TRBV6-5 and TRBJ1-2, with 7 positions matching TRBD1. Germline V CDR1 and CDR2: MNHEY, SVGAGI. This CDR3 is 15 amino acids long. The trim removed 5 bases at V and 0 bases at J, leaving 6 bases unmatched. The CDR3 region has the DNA TGTGCCAGCAGTCGTGGGACAGAGGCTAACTATGGCTACACCTTC. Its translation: CASSRGTEANYGYTF.

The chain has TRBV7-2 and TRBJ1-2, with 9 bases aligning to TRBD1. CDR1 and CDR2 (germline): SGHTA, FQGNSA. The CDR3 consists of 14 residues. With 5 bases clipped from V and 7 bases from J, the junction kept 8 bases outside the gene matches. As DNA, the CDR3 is TGTGCCAGCAGCCCGGGGGACAGGGTAGGTGGCTACACCTTC. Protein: CASSPGDRVGGYTF. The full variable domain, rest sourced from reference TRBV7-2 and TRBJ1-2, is GAGVSQSPSNKVTEKGKDVELRCDPISGHTALYWYRQSLGQGLEFLIYFQGNSAPDKSGLPSDRFSAERTGGSVSTLTIQRTQQEDSAVYLCASSPGDRVGGYTFGSGTRLTVV.

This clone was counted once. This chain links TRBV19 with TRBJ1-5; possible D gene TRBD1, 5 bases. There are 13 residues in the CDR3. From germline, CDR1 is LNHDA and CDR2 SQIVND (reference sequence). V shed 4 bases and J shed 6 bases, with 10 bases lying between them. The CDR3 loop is CASSTGGIQPQHF. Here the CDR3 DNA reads TGTGCCAGTAGTACCGGGGGAATTCAGCCCCAGCATTTT. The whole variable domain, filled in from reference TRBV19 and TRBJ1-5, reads DGGITQSPKYLFRKEGQNVTLSCEQNLNHDAMYWYRQDPGQGLRLIYYSQIVNDFQKGDIAEGYSVSREKKESFPLTVTSAQKNPTAFYLCASSTGGIQPQHFGDGTRLSIL.

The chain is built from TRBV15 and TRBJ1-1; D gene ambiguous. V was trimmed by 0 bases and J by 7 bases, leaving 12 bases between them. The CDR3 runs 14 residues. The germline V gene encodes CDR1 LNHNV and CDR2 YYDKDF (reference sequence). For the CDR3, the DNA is TGTGCCACCAGCAGAGACCCGGGGATGGGTGAAGCTTTCTTT. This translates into CATSRDPGMGEAFF.

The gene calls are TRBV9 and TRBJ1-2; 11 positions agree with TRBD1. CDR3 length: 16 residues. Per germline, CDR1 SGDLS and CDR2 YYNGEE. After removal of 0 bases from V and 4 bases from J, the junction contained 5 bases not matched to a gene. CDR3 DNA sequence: TGTGCCAGCAGCGTAGGGACAGGGGGCGCGGGCTATGGCTACACCTTC. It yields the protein CASSVGTGGAGYGYTF.

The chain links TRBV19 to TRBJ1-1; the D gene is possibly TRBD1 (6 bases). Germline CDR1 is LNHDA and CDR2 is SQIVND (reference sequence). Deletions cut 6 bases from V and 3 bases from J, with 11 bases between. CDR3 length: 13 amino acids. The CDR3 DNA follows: TGTGCCAGTAGACAGGGTACTTACACTGAAGCTTTCTTT. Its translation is CASRQGTYTEAFF. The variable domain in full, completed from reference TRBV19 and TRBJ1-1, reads DGGITQSPKYLFRKEGQNVTLSCEQNLNHDAMYWYRQDPGQGLRLIYYSQIVNDFQKGDIAEGYSVSREKKESFPLTVTSAQKNPTAFYLCASRQGTYTEAFFGQGTRLTVV.

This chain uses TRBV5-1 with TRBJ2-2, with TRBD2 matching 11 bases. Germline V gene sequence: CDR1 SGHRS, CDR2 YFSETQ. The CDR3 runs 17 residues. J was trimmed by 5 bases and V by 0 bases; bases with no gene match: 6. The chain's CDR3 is CASSLGSSGRPTGELFF. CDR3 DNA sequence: TGCGCCAGCAGCTTGGGGTCTAGCGGGAGGCCAACCGGGGAGCTGTTTTTT.

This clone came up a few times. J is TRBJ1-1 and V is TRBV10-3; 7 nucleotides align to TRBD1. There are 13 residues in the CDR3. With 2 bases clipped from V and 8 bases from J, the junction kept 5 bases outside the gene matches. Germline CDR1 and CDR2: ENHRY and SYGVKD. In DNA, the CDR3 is TGTGCCATCAGTGAGACAGGGGAGGGGGAAGCTTTCTTT. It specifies CAISETGEGEAFF.

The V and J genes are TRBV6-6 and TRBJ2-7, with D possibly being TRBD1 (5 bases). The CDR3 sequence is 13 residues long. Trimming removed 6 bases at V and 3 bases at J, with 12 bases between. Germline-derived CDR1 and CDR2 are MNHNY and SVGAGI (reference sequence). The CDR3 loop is CASRAAGLYEQYF. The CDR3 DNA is TGTGCCAGCAGGGCCGCAGGGCTCTACGAGCAGTACTTC.

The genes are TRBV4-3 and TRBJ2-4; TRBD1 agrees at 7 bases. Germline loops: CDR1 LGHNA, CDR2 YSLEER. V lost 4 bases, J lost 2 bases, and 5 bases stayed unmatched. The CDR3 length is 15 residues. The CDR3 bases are TGCGCCAGCAGCCGAACAGGGGACCCCAAAAACATTCAGTACTTC. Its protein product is CASSRTGDPKNIQYF.

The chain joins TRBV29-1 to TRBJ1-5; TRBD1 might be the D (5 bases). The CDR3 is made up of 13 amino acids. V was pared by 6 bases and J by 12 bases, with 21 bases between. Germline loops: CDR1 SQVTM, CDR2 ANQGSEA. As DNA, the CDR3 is TGCAGCGTCGCAGAGGGGTCCCCCGGGCACCAGCATTTT. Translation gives CSVAEGSPGHQHF.

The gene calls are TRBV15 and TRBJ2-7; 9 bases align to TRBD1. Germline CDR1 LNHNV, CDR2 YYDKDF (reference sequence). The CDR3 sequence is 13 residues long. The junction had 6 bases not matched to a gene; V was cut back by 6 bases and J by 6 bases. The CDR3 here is CATRPGTGFEQYF. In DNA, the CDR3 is TGTGCCACCAGGCCCGGGACAGGGTTCGAGCAGTACTTC.

The chain's CDR3 is CASSYSRDSDNEQFF. The CDR3 DNA reads TGTGCCAGCAGTTACTCGAGGGACAGCGACAATGAGCAGTTCTTC. V and J are TRBV6-5 and TRBJ2-1; 7 bases align to TRBD1. This CDR3 has 15 residues. V was pared by 0 bases and J by 5 bases, with 4 bases of the junction left unmatched. The V gene's germline CDR1 is MNHEY and CDR2 SVGAGI.

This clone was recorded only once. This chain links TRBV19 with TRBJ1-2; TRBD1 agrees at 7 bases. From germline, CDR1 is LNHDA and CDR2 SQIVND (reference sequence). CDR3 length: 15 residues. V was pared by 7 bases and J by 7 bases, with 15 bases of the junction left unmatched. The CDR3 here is CASTTQGQLTPGYTF. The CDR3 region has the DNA TGTGCCAGTACCACCCAGGGACAGCTTACCCCTGGCTACACCTTC.

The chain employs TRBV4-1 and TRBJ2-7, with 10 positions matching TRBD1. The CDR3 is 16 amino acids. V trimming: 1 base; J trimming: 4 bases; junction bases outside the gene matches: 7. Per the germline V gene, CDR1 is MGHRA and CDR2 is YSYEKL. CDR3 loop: CASSQGGGTGVYEQYF. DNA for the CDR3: TGCGCCAGCAGCCAAGGCGGGGGGACAGGGGTATACGAGCAGTACTTC.

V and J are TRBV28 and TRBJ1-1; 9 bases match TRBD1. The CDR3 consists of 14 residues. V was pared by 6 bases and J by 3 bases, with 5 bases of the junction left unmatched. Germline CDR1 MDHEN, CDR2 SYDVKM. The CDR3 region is CASRRTGVYTEAFF. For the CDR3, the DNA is TGTGCCAGCAGACGGACAGGGGTGTACACTGAAGCTTTCTTT.

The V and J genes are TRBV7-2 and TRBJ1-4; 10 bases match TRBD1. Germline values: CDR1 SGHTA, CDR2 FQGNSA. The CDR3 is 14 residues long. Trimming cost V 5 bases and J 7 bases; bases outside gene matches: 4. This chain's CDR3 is CASSQDRGREKLFF. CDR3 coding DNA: TGTGCCAGCAGCCAAGACAGGGGGCGTGAAAAACTGTTTTTT.

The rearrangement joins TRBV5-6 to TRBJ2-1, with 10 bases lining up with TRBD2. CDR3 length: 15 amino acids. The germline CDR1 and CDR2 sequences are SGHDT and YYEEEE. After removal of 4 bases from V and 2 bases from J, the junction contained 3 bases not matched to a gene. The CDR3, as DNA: TGTGCCAGCAGCCTAGCGGGAGTAGCCTACAATGAGCAGTTCTTC. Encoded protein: CASSLAGVAYNEQFF.

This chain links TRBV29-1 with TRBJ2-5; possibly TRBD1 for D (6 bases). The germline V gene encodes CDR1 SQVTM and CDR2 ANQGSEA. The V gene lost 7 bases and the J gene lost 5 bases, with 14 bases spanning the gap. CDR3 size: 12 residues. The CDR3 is CSAGQMPETQYF. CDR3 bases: TGCAGCGCCGGACAGATGCCGGAGACCCAGTACTTC.

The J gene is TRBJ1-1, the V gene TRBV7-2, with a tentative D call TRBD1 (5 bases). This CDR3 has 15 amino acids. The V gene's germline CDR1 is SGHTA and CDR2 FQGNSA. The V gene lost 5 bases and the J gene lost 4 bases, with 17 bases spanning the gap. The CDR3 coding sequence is TGTGCCAGCAGCCCAACGACAGCCTGGGGCACTGAAGCTTTCTTT. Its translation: CASSPTTAWGTEAFF.